This T cell receptor beta chain derives from a study of vaccination and CD4 T cells after COVID-19. For the study at large: Investigators drew the post-COVID samples a median roughly 98 days after diagnosis, with a range of 35 to 161.

Only a few counts were recorded for this clonotype. Antigen: not known. Described treatment: approximately 9-day PBMC culture with coronavirus spike peptide pools or control peptides (ViraFEST assay). CDR3 length: 15 amino acids. Trimming at V came to 7 bases and at J to 3 bases, leaving 10 bases not matched to a gene. The germline gives CDR1 KGHDR, CDR2 SFDVKD. Sequenced with the Oncomine TCR Beta short-read assay was DNA taken from cultured CD4+ T cells. Genomic DNA extraction was carried out from cultured CD4+ T cells. TCRdb fed the PCR reads into MiXCR, producing one record per CDR3 protein. The sample gives some 15,000 distinct CDR3 sequences, about 50% of which show up once; about 5% is in the top ten.

The chain couples TRBV24-1 to TRBJ2-5; 7 nucleotides match TRBD2. This receptor was identified in a human donor who had recovered from COVID-19. Sequencing used CD4+ T cells from blood, cultured in vitro, obtained before SARS-CoV-2 vaccination. Here the CDR3 DNA reads TGTGCCACCAGAAAGGGACTAAGAGGGAAAGAGACCCAGTACTTC. Translating it yields CATRKGLRGKETQYF.